This T cell receptor beta chain was identified in a study of technical replicates of blood from a handful of donors. Using immunoSEQ multiplex PCR, the repertoire was profiled, and TCRdb retains in-frame clones only, with some absent. This sample has 80,000 to 95,000 clones, with 90% to 96% found just once. Trimming cost V 7 bases and J 1 base, with 7 bases left between them. Per the germline V gene, CDR1 is SNHLY and CDR2 is FYNNEI. The CDR3 is 12 residues long. The gene calls are TRBV2 and TRBJ2-5; D gene uncertain. The source material was T cells isolated from PBMCs. The TCR comes from a human donor in good health. CDR3: CASTNSQETQYF. The DNA for the CDR3 is TGTGCCAGCACCAACAGCCAAGAGACCCAGTACTTC.